What follows are 20 T cell receptor beta chains derived from one specimen sequenced in a study of cytomegalovirus exposure and HLA in healthy donors. In the PCR, 60 Vbeta and 13 Jbeta primers were used. Assay: immunoSEQ multiplex PCR; the TCRdb copy retains only in-frame clones and omits some. The sample totals over 200,000 clones. The sequenced sample consisted of PBMCs. These receptors were collected from a woman in her thirties in good health and CMV-seropositive.

The rearrangement uses TRBV6-1 and TRBJ2-1; D possibly corresponds to TRBD2 (5 bases). Germline CDR1 MNHNS, CDR2 SASEGT. V lost 2 bases and J 4 bases, leaving 9 bases between the germline ends. The CDR3 consists of 14 residues. CDR3 protein: CASSEFREYNEQFF. CDR3 bases: TGTGCCAGCAGTGAATTTCGGGAATACAATGAGCAGTTCTTC.

CDR3 protein: CASSLRTSSYNSPLHF. The CDR3 DNA reads as TGTGCCAGCAGCTTACGGACTAGCTCCTATAATTCACCCCTCCACTTT. This chain uses TRBV5-5 with TRBJ1-6; D not certain. Trimming cost V 2 bases and J 0 bases, with 9 bases left between them. The CDR3 extends over 16 amino acids. Germline lookup yields CDR1 SGHKS and CDR2 YYEKEE (reference sequence). The variable domain in full, with the rest retrieved from reference TRBV5-5 and TRBJ1-6, is DAGVTQSPTHLIKTRGQQVTLRCSPISGHKSVSWYQQVLGQGPQFIFQYYEKEERGRGNFPDRFSARQFPNYSSELNVNALLLGDSALYLCASSLRTSSYNSPLHFGNGTRLTVT.

The chain links TRBV6-5 to TRBJ1-2; no reliable D call. Per germline, CDR1 MNHEY and CDR2 SVGAGI. Trimming took 2 bases from V and 0 from J, leaving 10 bases between them. The CDR3 is made up of 15 amino acids. The CDR3 DNA sequence: TGTGCCAGCAGTTACATCGCGCGAGCTAACTATGGCTACACCTTC. It yields the protein CASSYIARANYGYTF.

The chain uses TRBV28 and TRBJ2-6; tentative D call: TRBD2 (6 bases). CDR1 and CDR2 (germline): MDHEN, SYDVKM. With 6 bases removed from V and 2 bases from J, the gap between germline ends came to 11 bases. The CDR3 totals 15 residues. CDR3 region: CASRPGGTGANVLTF. The CDR3 nucleotides are TGTGCCAGCAGGCCCGGGGGTACTGGGGCCAACGTCCTGACTTTC.

The CDR3 DNA sequence: TGCAGCGTCTCGACAGATTCGGATCAGCCCCAGCATTTT. Translation gives CSVSTDSDQPQHF. The rearrangement links TRBV29-1 to TRBJ1-5, with a possible D match to TRBD1 (5 bases). The germline V gene encodes CDR1 SQVTM and CDR2 ANQGSEA. The CDR3 has 13 residues. V was clipped by 6 bases and J by 5 bases, with 14 bases between them.

The chain links TRBV14 to TRBJ2-7; TRBD1 is a possible D gene (5 bases). V was shortened by 1 base and J by 6 bases, with 16 bases between the two germline ends. This CDR3 comprises 15 residues. Germline V gene lookup returns CDR1 SGHDN and CDR2 FVKESK. CDR3 bases: TGTGCCAGCAGCCAAGTTTTATCAGGGATGGGCGAGCAGTACTTC. Amino acids: CASSQVLSGMGEQYF.

V gene TRBV7-8 combines with J gene TRBJ1-1; 9 positions agree with TRBD1. This CDR3 has 15 amino acids. V gave up 2 bases and J gave up 4 bases; unmatched junction bases: 5. From germline, CDR1 is SGHVS and CDR2 FQNEAQ. The CDR3 loop reads CASSLTPDRGTEAFF. The DNA for the CDR3 is TGTGCCAGCAGCTTAACCCCGGACAGGGGCACTGAAGCTTTCTTT.

CDR3 region: CASSLGGTSYF. CDR3 bases: TGTGCCAGCAGTTTGGGAGGGACCTCGTACTTC. The chain employs TRBV28 and TRBJ2-5; 7 bases match TRBD2. Trimming took 3 bases from V and 13 from J; bases not matched to a gene: 5. Per germline, CDR1 MDHEN and CDR2 SYDVKM. The length of the CDR3 is 11 residues.

Comment on this clone: This CDR3 is also generated by other DNA sequences in the sample. The chain uses TRBV18 and TRBJ1-5; the match to TRBD1 covers 9 bases. The CDR3 is 15 amino acids. With 3 bases clipped from V and 6 bases from J, the junction kept 6 bases outside the gene matches. Germline CDR1 is KGHSH and CDR2 is LQKENI. The CDR3 DNA reads as TGTGCCAGCTCACCCGGGACAGGGAACGGTCAGCCCCAGCATTTT. The encoded protein is CASSPGTGNGQPQHF. Using reference TRBV18 and TRBJ1-5 for the parts outside the CDR3, the full variable domain is NAGVMQNPRHLVRRRGQEARLRCSPMKGHSHVYWYRQLPEEGLKFMVYLQKENIIDESGMPKERFSAEFPKEGPSILRIQQVVRGDSAAYFCASSPGTGNGQPQHFGDGTRLSIL.

The rearrangement joins TRBV27 to TRBJ2-7; a possible D gene is TRBD2 (6 bases). The CDR3 extends over 14 amino acids. Trimming pared 3 bases from V and 5 bases from J, leaving 14 bases between. Germline CDR1 reads MNHEY; CDR2 reads SMNVEV (reference sequence). CDR3: CASSFRGREDEQYF. CDR3 sequence (DNA): TGTGCCAGCAGTTTTAGGGGCAGGGAGGACGAGCAGTACTTC.

The chain joins TRBV4-1 to TRBJ1-5; no clear D gene. Deletions cut 4 bases from V and 4 bases from J, with 23 bases between. The CDR3 contains 18 residues. Germline values: CDR1 MGHRA, CDR2 YSYEKL. The DNA for the CDR3 is TGCGCCAGCAGCCCTTCGATGACGGGGTTATTTGGAAATCAGCCCCAGCATTTT. Its protein is CASSPSMTGLFGNQPQHF.

Turning to this clone: This sample also contains other DNA sequences that code for the same CDR3. The genes are TRBV2 and TRBJ2-5; TRBD1 matches at 7 bases. Germline CDR1 SNHLY, CDR2 FYNNEI. The CDR3 is 13 amino acids. The V segment lost 5 bases and the J segment 5 bases; nucleotides outside the gene matches: 5. The CDR3 nucleotides are TGTGCCAGCAGTAAGAGGGGGCAGGAGACCCAGTACTTC. Translated, it gives CASSKRGQETQYF.

The rearrangement uses TRBV7-2 and TRBJ2-7, with TRBD1 matching over 7 bases. The CDR3 is made up of 14 amino acids. V shed 5 bases, J shed 2 bases, and the junction held 6 bases outside the gene matches. CDR1 is SGHTA, CDR2 FQGNSA, per germline. The CDR3 sequence: CASSARTGTYEQYF. For the CDR3, the DNA is TGTGCCAGCAGCGCCCGGACAGGAACCTACGAGCAGTACTTC.

The chain couples TRBV29-1 to TRBJ2-7, with D possibly being TRBD2 (5 bases). The germline gives CDR1 SQVTM, CDR2 ANQGSEA. V gave up 4 bases and J gave up 0 bases, with 13 bases separating them. The CDR3 is 14 residues long. The CDR3 nucleotides read TGCAGCGTTGCGGGGATAGGCAACTCCTACGAGCAGTACTTC. Translating it yields CSVAGIGNSYEQYF.

The CDR3 bases are TGTGCCAGCAGTCCCAGGGATAGGGCCCAAGAGACCCAGTACTTC. Its translation is CASSPRDRAQETQYF. The V call is TRBV6-5, the J call TRBJ2-5, with a tentative D call TRBD1 (5 bases). Germline values: CDR1 MNHEY, CDR2 SVGAGI. The germline V and J ends were trimmed by 5 bases and 1 base, with 14 bases remaining between them. The length of the CDR3 is 15 residues.

The chain has TRBV12-1 and TRBJ1-1; no check of the table's D call, TRBD1, against the DNA was made. TRBV12-1 is recorded as a pseudogene. There are 17 residues in the CDR3. CDR3 coding DNA: TGTGCCAGCAGCGGGGGCCACAGGCCTCCCATGAACACTGAAGCTTTCTTT. This gives the protein CASSGGHRPPMNTEAFF.

The chain employs TRBV5-4 and TRBJ1-6, with a possible D match to TRBD1 (6 bases). Deletions cut 1 base from V and 7 bases from J, with 12 bases between. Germline CDR1 is SGHNT and CDR2 is YYREEE (reference sequence). The length of the CDR3 is 15 residues. The CDR3 spells CASSLWTDYNSPLHF. Written as DNA, the CDR3 is TGTGCCAGCAGCTTGTGGACAGACTACAATTCACCCCTCCACTTT.

This chain links TRBV7-2 with TRBJ1-5; TRBD1 is a possible D gene (6 bases). The CDR3 contains 17 residues. Germline-derived CDR1 and CDR2 are SGHTA and FQGNSA. The V gene lost 5 bases and the J gene lost 0 bases, with 17 bases spanning the gap. The CDR3 sequence: CASSRGGGGSSNQPQHF. The CDR3 DNA reads TGTGCCAGCAGCCGAGGGGGAGGGGGGAGTAGCAATCAGCCCCAGCATTTT.

This chain links TRBV30 with TRBJ1-2, with 7 nucleotides matching TRBD1. After removal of 1 base from V and 4 bases from J, the junction contained 9 bases not matched to a gene. Germline CDR1 is GTSNPN and CDR2 is SVGIG (reference sequence). The length of the CDR3 is 15 residues. The CDR3 here is CAWSGVTGFTYGYTF. The CDR3 DNA reads TGTGCCTGGAGTGGAGTGACAGGGTTTACCTATGGCTACACCTTC.

The CDR3 region is CATTSDGGTYGYTF. CDR3 DNA sequence: TGTGCCACCACCTCCGATGGAGGGACCTATGGCTACACCTTC. The gene calls are TRBV2 and TRBJ1-2, with D possibly matching TRBD1 (5 bases). Germline V gene sequence: CDR1 SNHLY, CDR2 FYNNEI. V lost 10 bases, J lost 4 bases, and 19 bases lay in between. The CDR3 covers 14 residues.